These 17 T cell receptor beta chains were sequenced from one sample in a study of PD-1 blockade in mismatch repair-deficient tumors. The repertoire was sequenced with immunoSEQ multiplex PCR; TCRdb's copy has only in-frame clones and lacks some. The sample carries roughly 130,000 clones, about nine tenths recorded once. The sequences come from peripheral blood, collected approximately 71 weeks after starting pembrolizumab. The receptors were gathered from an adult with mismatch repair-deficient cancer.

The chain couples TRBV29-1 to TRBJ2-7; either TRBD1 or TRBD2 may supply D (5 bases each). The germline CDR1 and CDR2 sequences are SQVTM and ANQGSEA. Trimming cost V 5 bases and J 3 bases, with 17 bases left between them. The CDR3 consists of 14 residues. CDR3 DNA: TGCAGCGTTACGGGGACCAGGGAAAGCTACGAGCAGTACTTC. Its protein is CSVTGTRESYEQYF.

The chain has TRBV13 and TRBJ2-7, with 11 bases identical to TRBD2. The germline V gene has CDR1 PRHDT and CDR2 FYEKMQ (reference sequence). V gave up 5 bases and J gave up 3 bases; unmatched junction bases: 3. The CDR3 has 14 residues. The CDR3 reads CASSAGLADYEQYF. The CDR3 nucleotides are TGTGCCAGCAGCGCGGGACTAGCGGACTACGAGCAGTACTTC.

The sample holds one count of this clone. CDR3 region: CASSLGLDESGTQYF. The CDR3 DNA reads as TGTGCCAGCAGCTTAGGTTTGGACGAATCGGGGACCCAGTACTTC. The chain has TRBV7-6 and TRBJ2-5, with no clear D. The length of the CDR3 is 15 residues. The ends were cut back, 1 base at V and 7 bases at J, with 16 bases in the middle. The germline gives CDR1 SGHVS, CDR2 FNYEAQ.

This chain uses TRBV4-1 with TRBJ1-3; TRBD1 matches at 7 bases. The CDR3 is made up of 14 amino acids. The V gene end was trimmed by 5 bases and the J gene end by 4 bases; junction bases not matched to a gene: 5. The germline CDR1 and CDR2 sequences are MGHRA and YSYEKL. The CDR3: CASSNRGAGNTIYF. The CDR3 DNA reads TGCGCCAGCAGCAACAGGGGAGCAGGAAACACCATATATTTT.

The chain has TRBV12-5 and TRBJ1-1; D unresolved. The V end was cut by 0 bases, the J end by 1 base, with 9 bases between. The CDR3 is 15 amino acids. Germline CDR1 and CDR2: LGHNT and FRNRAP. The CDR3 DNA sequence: TGTGCTAGTGGTTTGGTACTTACGGGGAACACTGAAGCTTTCTTT. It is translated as CASGLVLTGNTEAFF.

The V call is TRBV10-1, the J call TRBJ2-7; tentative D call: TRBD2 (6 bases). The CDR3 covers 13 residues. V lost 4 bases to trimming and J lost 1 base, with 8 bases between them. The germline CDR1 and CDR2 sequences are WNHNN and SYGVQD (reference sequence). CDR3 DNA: TGCGCCAGCAGTGCCAGCGGGTCCTACGAGCAGTACTTC. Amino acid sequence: CASSASGSYEQYF.

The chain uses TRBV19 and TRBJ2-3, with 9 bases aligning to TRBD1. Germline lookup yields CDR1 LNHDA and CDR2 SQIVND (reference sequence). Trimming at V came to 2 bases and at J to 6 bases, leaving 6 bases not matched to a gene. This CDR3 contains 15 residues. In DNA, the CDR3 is TGTGCCAGTAGTATATGGGACAGGGTACCGGATACGCAGTATTTT. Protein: CASSIWDRVPDTQYF.

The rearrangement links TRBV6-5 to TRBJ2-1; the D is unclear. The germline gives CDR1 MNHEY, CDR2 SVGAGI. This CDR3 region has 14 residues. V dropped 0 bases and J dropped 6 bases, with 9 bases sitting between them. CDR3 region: CASSYSVAINEQFF. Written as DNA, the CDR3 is TGTGCCAGCAGTTACTCGGTGGCTATCAATGAGCAGTTCTTC.

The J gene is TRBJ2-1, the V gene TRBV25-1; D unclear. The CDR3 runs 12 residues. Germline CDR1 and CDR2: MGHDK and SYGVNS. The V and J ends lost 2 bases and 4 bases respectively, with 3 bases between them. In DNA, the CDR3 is TGTGCCAGCAGTGAACAATACAATGAGCAGTTCTTC. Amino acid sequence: CASSEQYNEQFF.

As DNA, the CDR3 is TGTGCCAGCAGCGAGAGGGGTAGAGCGAACACCGGGGAGCTGTTTTTT. Its protein is CASSERGRANTGELFF. The chain uses TRBV5-4 and TRBJ2-2, with D perhaps matching TRBD1 or TRBD2 (5 bases each). The CDR3 has 16 amino acids. Trimming removed 4 bases at V and 0 bases at J, with 13 bases between. Germline V gene lookup returns CDR1 SGHNT and CDR2 YYREEE (reference sequence). The full variable domain, rest sourced from reference TRBV5-4 and TRBJ2-2, is ETGVTQSPTHLIKTRGQQVTLRCSSQSGHNTVSWYQQALGQGPQFIFQYYREEENGRGNFPPRFSGLQFPNYSSELNVNALELDDSALYLCASSERGRANTGELFFGEGSRLTVL.

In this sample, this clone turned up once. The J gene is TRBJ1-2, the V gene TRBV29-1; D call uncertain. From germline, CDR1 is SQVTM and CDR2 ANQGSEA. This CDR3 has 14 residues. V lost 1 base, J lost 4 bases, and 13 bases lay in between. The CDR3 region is CSVEVYGRIYGYTF. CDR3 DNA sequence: TGCAGCGTTGAAGTTTATGGCAGGATCTATGGCTACACCTTC.

The CDR3 is CASSFSPDREQFF. The CDR3 DNA follows: TGTGCCAGCAGTTTTAGCCCTGATAGGGAGCAGTTCTTC. J is TRBJ2-1 and V is TRBV27; D ambiguous. The CDR3 consists of 13 residues. Per germline, CDR1 MNHEY and CDR2 SMNVEV (reference sequence). Trimming took off 3 bases at V and 10 bases at J, with 13 bases between the two ends.

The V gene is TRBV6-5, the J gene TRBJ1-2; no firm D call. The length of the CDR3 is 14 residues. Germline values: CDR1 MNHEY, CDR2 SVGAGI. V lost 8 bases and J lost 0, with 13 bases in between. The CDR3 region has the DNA TGTGCCAGCTCCATTGGGGAGTCTAACTATGGCTACACCTTC. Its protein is CASSIGESNYGYTF.

The chain's CDR3 is CASSFFETGLSGANVLTF. The CDR3 DNA reads TGCGCCAGCAGCTTTTTCGAGACAGGGCTCTCTGGGGCCAACGTCCTGACTTTC. This rearrangement joins TRBV5-1 to TRBJ2-6; 7 positions agree with TRBD1. Unmatched junction bases numbered 8, after V lost 2 bases and J lost 0 bases. From germline, CDR1 is SGHRS and CDR2 YFSETQ. The CDR3 is 18 residues long.

The CDR3 protein is CASSFHKTRGAKDTGELFF. The CDR3, as DNA: TGTGCCAGCAGCTTTCATAAGACTAGGGGGGCAAAGGACACCGGGGAGCTGTTTTTT. The rearrangement uses TRBV7-9 and TRBJ2-2; D possibly uses TRBD1 or TRBD2 (6 bases each). Germline-derived CDR1 and CDR2 are SEHNR and FQNEAQ (reference sequence). The CDR3 extends over 19 amino acids. V was shortened by 3 bases and J by 3 bases, with 23 bases between the two germline ends.

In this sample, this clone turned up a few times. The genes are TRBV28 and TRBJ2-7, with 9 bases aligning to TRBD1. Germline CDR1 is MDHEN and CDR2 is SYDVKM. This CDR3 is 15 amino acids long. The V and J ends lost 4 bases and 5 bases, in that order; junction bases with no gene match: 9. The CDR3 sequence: CASSSPGQGLDEQYF. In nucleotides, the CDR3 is TGTGCCAGCAGTTCACCGGGACAGGGTTTGGACGAGCAGTACTTC.

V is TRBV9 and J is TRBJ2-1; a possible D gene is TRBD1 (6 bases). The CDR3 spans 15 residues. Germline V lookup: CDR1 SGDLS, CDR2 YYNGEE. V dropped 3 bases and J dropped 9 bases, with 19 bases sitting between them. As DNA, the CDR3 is TGTGCCAGCAGCGCCCCGACAGGCCAACCGGTTGAGCAGTTCTTC. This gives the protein CASSAPTGQPVEQFF.